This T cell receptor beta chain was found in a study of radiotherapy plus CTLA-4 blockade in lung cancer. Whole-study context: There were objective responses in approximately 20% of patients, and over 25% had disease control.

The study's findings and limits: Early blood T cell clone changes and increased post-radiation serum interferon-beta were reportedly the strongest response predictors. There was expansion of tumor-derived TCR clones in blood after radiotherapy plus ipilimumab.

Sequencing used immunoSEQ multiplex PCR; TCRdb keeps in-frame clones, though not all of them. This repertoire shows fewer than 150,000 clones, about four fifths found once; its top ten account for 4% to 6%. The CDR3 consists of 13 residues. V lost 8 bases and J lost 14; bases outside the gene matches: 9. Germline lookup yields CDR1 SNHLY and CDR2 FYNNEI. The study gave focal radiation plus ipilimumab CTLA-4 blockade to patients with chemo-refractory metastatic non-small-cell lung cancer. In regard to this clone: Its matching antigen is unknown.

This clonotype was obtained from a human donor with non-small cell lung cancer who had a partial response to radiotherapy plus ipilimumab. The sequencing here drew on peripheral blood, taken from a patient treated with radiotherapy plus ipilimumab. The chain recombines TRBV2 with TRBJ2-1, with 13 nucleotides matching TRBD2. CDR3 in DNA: TGTGCCAGCTGGACTAGCGGGAGTATCTTCAAGTTCTTC. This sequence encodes CASWTSGSIFKFF. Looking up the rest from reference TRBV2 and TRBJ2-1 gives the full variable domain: EPEVTQTPSHQVTQMGQEVILRCVPISNHLYFYWYRQILGQKVEFLVSFYNNEISEKSEIFDDQFSVERPDGSNFTLKIRSTKLEDSAMYFCASWTSGSIFKFFGPGTRLTVL.